Only a few counts were recorded for the clone carrying this T cell receptor beta chain. The sample comes from a study of beta chain features in type 1 diabetes. For the study at large: No age, gender or cell yield differences were seen between patients and healthy donors. Examination covered around 98,000,000 sorted cells spanning all samples.

Since all of the isolated RNA was reverse transcribed, expressed TCRB transcripts were what got sequenced. Sequencing used immunoSEQ multiplex PCR; TCRdb keeps in-frame clones, though not all of them. The table has 150,000 to 190,000 clones, about 8.5% seen once. The CDR3 has 15 amino acids. The chain links TRBV21-1 to TRBJ2-7; the listed D gene, TRBD2, was not tested against the DNA. TRBV21-1 is termed a pseudogene. The sample consisted of central memory CD4+ T cells from blood. The receptor comes from a man aged 18-30 years in good health. The CDR3 reads CASIPLTSGGYEQYF. CDR3 DNA: TGTGCCAGCATCCCCTTGACTAGCGGGGGATACGAGCAGTACTTC.